This TCR beta chain was found in a study of T cell changes during pregnancy in multiple sclerosis (dated by TCRdb to between 2018 and 2020). Describing the broader study: In women with multiple sclerosis, the researchers looked at how the T cell repertoire shifted as pregnancy progressed.

For this clone: Its antigen is not yet known. No quality values exist for individual bases; no much larger clone is one base distant.

Receptor amplification or capture employed the immunoSEQ multiplex PCR assay. TCRdb retrieved this table from immuneACCESS and kept in-frame rearrangements only. Not all clones are present; in checked studies, unresolved V genes account for under half, and no reason is known for the remainder. This sample gives around 110,000 clones in total; roughly 90% of them show up just once. Approximately 1.4% of the sample comes from the top ten. The germline V gene encodes CDR1 MRHNA and CDR2 SNTAGT. Trimming costs V 0 bases and J 0 bases, and their ends lie 6 bases apart. Inclusive of the bounding cysteine and phenylalanine, the CDR3 is 16 residues long. Just CDR3 DNA is preserved here, 48 bases in frame from base 1.

The sample was peripheral blood, taken in the third trimester of pregnancy. This sequence uses TRBV6-4 and TRBJ2-6, with TRBD1 tentatively as D gene (6 bases match). The TCR originated in a female donor with multiple sclerosis, enrolled in a pregnancy study. The CDR3 loop reads CASSDSDSSGANVLTF. The base sequence is TGTGCCAGCAGTGACTCGGACAGCTCTGGGGCCAACGTCCTGACTTTC.